These 3 T cell receptor beta chains originate from one sample sequenced in a study of shared clonotypes between healthy human individuals. The table came from immunoSEQ multiplex PCR; TCRdb's copy has only in-frame clones and leaves some out. The data contain 2,500,000 or so clones, over 85% of them singletons. Sequences were obtained from naive CD4+ T cells sorted from blood. Subset noted: CD45RA+ positively selected. These TCRs come from a man younger than 35 in good health.

The chain carries TRBV5-1 and TRBJ2-3, with 11 bases matching TRBD2. The germline gives CDR1 SGHRS, CDR2 YFSETQ. J was trimmed by 5 bases and V by 0 bases; bases with no gene match: 5. The CDR3 runs to 16 residues. CDR3 amino acids: CASSLGGSGGEDTQYF. The CDR3 DNA follows: TGCGCCAGCAGCTTGGGAGGTAGCGGGGGGGAAGATACGCAGTATTTT.

In its sample, this clone was seen once. The V gene is TRBV11-2, the J gene TRBJ1-3; no clear D. V was pared by 5 bases and J by 9 bases, with 17 bases between. The length of the CDR3 is 14 residues. Germline CDR1 SGHAT, CDR2 FQNNGV. The CDR3 DNA follows: TGTGCCAGCAGCAAGTGGTCTCTGGAAGCCACCATATATTTT. It is translated as CASSKWSLEATIYF.

Points on this clone: Other DNA sequences from this sample encode an identical CDR3 as well. The genes are TRBV7-2 and TRBJ2-3; the D is unclear. The germline V and J ends were trimmed by 1 base and 2 bases, with 7 bases remaining between them. This CDR3 spans 14 amino acids. Per the germline V gene, CDR1 is SGHTA and CDR2 is FQGNSA. CDR3 bases: TGTGCCAGCAGCTTAGTGGGGAACACAGATACGCAGTATTTT. This sequence encodes CASSLVGNTDTQYF.